This T cell receptor (beta chain) was identified in a study of glioma-infiltrating T cells (dated by TCRdb to about 2016). In terms of the full investigation: Sequencing of TCR alpha- and beta-chain repertoires was performed on glioma tissue, on non-neoplastic brain tissue, and on matched peripheral blood mononuclear cells. Three low-grade glioma patients, roughly eight primary glioblastoma patients and three non-glioma patients contributing non-neoplastic brain tissue were included in the paired cohort. To measure divergence between tissue and blood T-cell populations, each tissue-infiltrating repertoire was compared with the peripheral blood repertoire of the same patient. The paper's findings and limits, for the study overall: Only a very small number of CDR3 sequences turned up in both tissue and blood, a result put down to high CDR3 diversity combined with limited sampling. Group comparisons were based on small numbers of patients: three non-neoplastic, three low-grade glioma and roughly 8 glioblastoma patients. In non-neoplastic patients, VJ-independent divergence between tissue and blood fell below expectation, whereas in all gliomas, and especially in low-grade gliomas, the divergence rose above expectation.

This clonotype was seen a single time. This receptor's antigen is unknown. A read error is possible here, since a much larger clone lies one base away. The iRepertoire nested amplicon-rescue multiplex PCR (arm-PCR) platform was used to amplify TCR alpha and beta CDR3 regions from RNA. For one-step reverse transcription and amplification, roughly 100-450 ng of tissue mRNA or PBMC total RNA was used as input. Following bead purification, Illumina adapters were added through a secondary multiplex PCR, and the libraries were then gel-purified between 200 and 400 bp. Internal 6-nucleotide barcodes were carried by the libraries and were used for demultiplexing. Sequencing of the libraries was done on an Illumina MiSeq using 2x220 or 2x250 nucleotide paired-end reads. For the original study's pipeline: Paired reads were merged using FLASH 1.2.11 and aligned with BWA-MEM to the GRCh37 human genome, and TRA and TRB reads were then extracted. V and J assignment used an IMGT-derived reference of cassette sequences and CDR3 motifs that included pseudogenes. Reads were translated in three frames, and productive CDR3s were defined by a C…FGXG motif without stop codons. Unique combinations of V-J cassette pair and CDR3 amino acid sequence were defined as clonotypes. Filtering of reads was based on Hamming distance, with the threshold set by the sequence error rate of each sample in mapped regions. TCRdb ran its own pipeline on the public reads, namely fastp trimming at Q25 and MiXCR clone calling, and kept in-frame beta chains. CDR3 protein sequences are deduplicated, and each keeps its most common genes and DNA. TCRdb's processing, not the authors' own work, is the source of the V and J calls. The sample data list roughly 100,000 distinct CDR3 sequences, and approximately 28% of these were observed just once. Clones ranked in the top ten supply 44% of the sample.

V loses 0 bases of germline sequence and J loses 10 bases, and the interval between the two ends is 16 bases. The CDR3 spans 15 residues, from the cysteine through the phenylalanine. Only the CDR3 DNA is retained, 45 bases long and in frame from the first base. CDR1 MNHEY and CDR2 SVGEGT are derived from the germline V gene. The receptor's source is a human donor with low-grade glioma or glioblastoma, undergoing nonglioma brain surgery, or in good health (not recorded which). This receptor chain uses TRBV6-2 or TRBV6-3 and TRBJ2-1; D gene: possibly TRBD1, on 5 matching bases. The sample taken for sequencing was glioma tissue, nonneoplastic brain tissue, or PBMCs (not recorded which). The sequenced DNA: TGTGCCAGCAGTTACTCAAGGGGATCGACCTACGAGCAGTTCTTC. The translation is CASSYSRGSTYEQFF.